These 5 T cell receptor beta chains were sequenced from one sample in a study of blood T cell repertoires in COVID-19. Sequencing used immunoSEQ multiplex PCR; TCRdb keeps in-frame clones, though not all of them. The sample lists roughly 180,000 clones; 81% were seen once. Sequencing was performed on PBMCs or T cells enriched from blood (not recorded which). These receptors came from a woman aged 40 to 50 with acute COVID-19.

V gene TRBV4-2 combines with J gene TRBJ2-7, with 7 nucleotides matching TRBD2. Unmatched junction bases numbered 18, after V lost 0 bases and J lost 13 bases. The CDR3 runs to 16 residues. In germline, CDR1 is LGHNA, CDR2 YNFKEQ. The CDR3 DNA follows: TGTGCCAGCAGCCAAGACATTCTGGCGGGAGCGGGTTCGAAATACTTC. As protein: CASSQDILAGAGSKYF.

On this clone itself: The junction differs from germline at one of its ends, possibly a read error. The chain is built from TRBV7-3 and TRBJ1-1, with TRBD1 identical over 7 bases. This CDR3 region has 15 residues. Germline values: CDR1 SGHTA, CDR2 FQGTGA. CDR3 sequence (DNA): TGTGCCAGCAGCCTAACCCTCCAGGGGGGAACTGAAGCTTTCTTT. Protein sequence: CASSLTLQGGTEAFF.

CDR3 DNA: TGTGCCAGCAGCTTATTACCCACAACAGACTATGGCTACACCTTC. It encodes CASSLLPTTDYGYTF. This rearrangement joins TRBV7-2 to TRBJ1-2, with D uncertain. CDR3 length: 15 residues. Trimming pared 2 bases from V and 3 bases from J, leaving 13 bases between. Per the germline V gene, CDR1 is SGHTA and CDR2 is FQGNSA.

This chain connects TRBV10-3 to TRBJ2-1; maybe TRBD1 (6 bases). This CDR3 has 13 amino acids. Trimming stripped 6 bases from V and 2 bases from J, with 8 bases between. Germline values: CDR1 ENHRY, CDR2 SYGVKD. The CDR3 region is CAIRGDTYNEQFF. The CDR3, as DNA: TGTGCCATCAGAGGGGACACCTACAATGAGCAGTTCTTC.

The V call is TRBV28, the J call TRBJ2-3; 14 nucleotides match TRBD2. After removal of 3 bases from V and 9 bases from J, the junction contained 11 bases not matched to a gene. The CDR3 totals 17 residues. Germline values: CDR1 MDHEN, CDR2 SYDVKM. The CDR3 bases are TGTGCCAGCAGTTTTGGGGGACTAGCGGGAGTCCAAGGAACGCAGTATTTT. It translates to CASSFGGLAGVQGTQYF. The variable domain in full, with the rest retrieved from reference TRBV28 and TRBJ2-3, is DVKVTQSSRYLVKRTGEKVFLECVQDMDHENMFWYRQDPGLGLRLIYFSYDVKMKEKGDIPEGYSVSREKKERFSLILESASTNQTSMYLCASSFGGLAGVQGTQYFGPGTRLTVL.